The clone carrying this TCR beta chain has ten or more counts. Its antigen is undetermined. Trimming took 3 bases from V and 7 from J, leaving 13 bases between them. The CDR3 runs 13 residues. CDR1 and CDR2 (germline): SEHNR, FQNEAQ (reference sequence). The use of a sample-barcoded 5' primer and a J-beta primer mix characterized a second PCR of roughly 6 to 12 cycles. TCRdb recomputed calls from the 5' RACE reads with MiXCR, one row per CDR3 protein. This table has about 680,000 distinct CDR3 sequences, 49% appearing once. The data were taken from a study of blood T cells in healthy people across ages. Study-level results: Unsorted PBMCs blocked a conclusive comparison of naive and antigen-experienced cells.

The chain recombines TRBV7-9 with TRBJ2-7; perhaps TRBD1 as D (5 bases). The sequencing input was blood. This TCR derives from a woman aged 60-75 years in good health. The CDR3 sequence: CASSFGGAGEQYF. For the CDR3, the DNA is TGTGCCAGCAGCTTTGGTGGGGCCGGTGAGCAGTACTTC.